This T cell receptor beta chain appears in the sequencing data of a study of T cells after yellow fever vaccination. Study-wide background: Where fractions had low cell numbers, libraries were prepared from them with the SMART-Seq v4 Ultra Low Input RNA kit. Findings and limits, study-wide: Abundant clonotypes from the bulk population could contaminate FACS-sorted repertoires. Relatively few clonotypes were ones that appeared in both CD4 and CD8 compartments.

TCRdb reanalysed the 5' RACE reads using MiXCR and keeps one entry per CDR3 protein. Of hundreds of thousands of distinct CDR3 sequences listed, approximately 10% are singletons. There are many counts of this clonotype. As yet, its antigen is unknown. This receptor was identified in a man between 18 and 29 years old who received the YFV17D yellow fever vaccine. This specimen consisted of CD4+ T cells sorted from PBMCs, obtained 5 days after the yellow fever booster vaccination.

The CDR3 is CASISGTPPGTQYF. The CDR3 DNA follows: TGTGCCAGCATCTCCGGGACTCCGCCCGGTACGCAGTATTTT. The chain couples TRBV12-3 or TRBV12-4 to TRBJ2-3; weak D call: TRBD2 (6 bases). Trimming shortened V by 7 bases and J by 8 bases, and 19 bases separated the two germline ends. CDR3 size: 14 residues.